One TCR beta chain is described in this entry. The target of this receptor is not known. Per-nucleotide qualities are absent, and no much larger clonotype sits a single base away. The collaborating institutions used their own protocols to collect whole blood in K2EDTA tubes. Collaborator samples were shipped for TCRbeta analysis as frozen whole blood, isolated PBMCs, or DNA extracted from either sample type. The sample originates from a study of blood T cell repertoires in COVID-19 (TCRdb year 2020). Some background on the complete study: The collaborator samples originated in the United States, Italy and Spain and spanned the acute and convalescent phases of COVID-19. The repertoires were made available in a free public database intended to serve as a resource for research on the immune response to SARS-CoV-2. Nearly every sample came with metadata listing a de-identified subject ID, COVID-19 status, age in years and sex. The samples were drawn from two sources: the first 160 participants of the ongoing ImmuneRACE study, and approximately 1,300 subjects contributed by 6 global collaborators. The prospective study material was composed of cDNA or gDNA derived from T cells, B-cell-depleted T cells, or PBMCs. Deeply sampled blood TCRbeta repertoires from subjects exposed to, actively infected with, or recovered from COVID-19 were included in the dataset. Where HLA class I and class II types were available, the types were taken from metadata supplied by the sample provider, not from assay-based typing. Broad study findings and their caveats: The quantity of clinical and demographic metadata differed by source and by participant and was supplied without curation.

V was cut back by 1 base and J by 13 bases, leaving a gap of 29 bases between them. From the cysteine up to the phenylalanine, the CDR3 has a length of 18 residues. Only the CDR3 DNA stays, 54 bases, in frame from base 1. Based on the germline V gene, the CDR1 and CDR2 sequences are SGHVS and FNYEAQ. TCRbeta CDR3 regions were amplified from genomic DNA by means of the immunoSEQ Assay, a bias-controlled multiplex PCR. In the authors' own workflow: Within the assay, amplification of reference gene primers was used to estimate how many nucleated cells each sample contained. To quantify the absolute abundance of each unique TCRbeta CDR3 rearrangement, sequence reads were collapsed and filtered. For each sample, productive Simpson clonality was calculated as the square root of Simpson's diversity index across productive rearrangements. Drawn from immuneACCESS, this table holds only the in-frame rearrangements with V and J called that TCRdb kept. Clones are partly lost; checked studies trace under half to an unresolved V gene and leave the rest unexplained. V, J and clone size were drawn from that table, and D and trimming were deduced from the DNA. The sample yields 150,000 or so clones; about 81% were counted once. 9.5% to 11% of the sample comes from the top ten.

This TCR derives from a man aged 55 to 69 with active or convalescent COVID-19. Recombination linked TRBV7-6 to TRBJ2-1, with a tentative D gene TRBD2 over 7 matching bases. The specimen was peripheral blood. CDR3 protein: CASSLGQGGDTGRGHQFF. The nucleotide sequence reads TGTGCCAGCAGCTTAGGTCAGGGTGGGGACACCGGGCGGGGGCATCAGTTCTTC.